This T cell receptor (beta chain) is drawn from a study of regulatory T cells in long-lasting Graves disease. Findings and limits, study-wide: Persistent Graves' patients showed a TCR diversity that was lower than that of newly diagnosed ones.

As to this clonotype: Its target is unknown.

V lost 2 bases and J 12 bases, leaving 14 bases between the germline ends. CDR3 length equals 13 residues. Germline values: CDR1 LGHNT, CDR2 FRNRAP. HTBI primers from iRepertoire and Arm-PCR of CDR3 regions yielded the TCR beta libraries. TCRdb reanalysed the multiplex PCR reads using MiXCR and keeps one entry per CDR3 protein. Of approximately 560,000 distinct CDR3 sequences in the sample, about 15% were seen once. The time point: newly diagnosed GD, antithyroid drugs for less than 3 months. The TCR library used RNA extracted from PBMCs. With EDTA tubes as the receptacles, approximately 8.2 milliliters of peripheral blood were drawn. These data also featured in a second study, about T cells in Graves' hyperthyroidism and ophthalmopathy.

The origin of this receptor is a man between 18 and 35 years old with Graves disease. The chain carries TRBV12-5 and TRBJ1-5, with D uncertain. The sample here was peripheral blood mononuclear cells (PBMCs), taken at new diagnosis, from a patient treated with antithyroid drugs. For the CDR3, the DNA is TGTGCTAGTGGTTTGAATCAGGTGGCAAACCAGCATTTT. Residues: CASGLNQVANQHF.